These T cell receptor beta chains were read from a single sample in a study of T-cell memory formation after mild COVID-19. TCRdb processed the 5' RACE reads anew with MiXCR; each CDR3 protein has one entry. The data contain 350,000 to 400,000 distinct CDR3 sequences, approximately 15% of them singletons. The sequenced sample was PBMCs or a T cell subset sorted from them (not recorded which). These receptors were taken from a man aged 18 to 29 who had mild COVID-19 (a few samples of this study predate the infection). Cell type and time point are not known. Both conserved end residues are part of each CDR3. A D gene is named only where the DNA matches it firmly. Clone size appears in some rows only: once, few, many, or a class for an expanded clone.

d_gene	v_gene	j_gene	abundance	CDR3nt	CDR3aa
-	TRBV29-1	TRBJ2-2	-	TGCAGCGTTGGAGGACAGATTCAGGGCGGGGAGCTGTTTTTT	CSVGGQIQGGELFF
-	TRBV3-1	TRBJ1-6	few	TGTGCCAGCAGCCAAGGGATTTCACCCCTCCACTTT	CASSQGISPLHF
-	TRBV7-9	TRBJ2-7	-	TGTGCCAGCAGCTTTGAATCGGAGGCGGGGGCCATCATACCATACGAGCAGTACTTC	CASSFESEAGAIIPYEQYF
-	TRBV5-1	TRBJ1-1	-	TGCGCCAGCAGCTCAGGGTTAAGAGGTGAAGCTTTCTTT	CASSSGLRGEAFF
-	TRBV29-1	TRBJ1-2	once	TGCAGAGTAGGGCCGACGGGTGGCTACACCTTC	CRVGPTGGYTF
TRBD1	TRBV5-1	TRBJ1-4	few	TGCGCCAGCAGCCCGACAGGGTCCGGGGAAAAACTGTTTTTT	CASSPTGSGEKLFF
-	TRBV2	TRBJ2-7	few	TGTGCCAGCAGTCAAAGCCTGTCCTACGAGCAGTACTTC	CASSQSLSYEQYF
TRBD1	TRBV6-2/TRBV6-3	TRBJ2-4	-	TGTGCCAGCATCTCAGCTCCCGGACAGGGGGTTTGCTTC	CASISAPGQGVCF
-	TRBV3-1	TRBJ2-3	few	TGTGCCAGCAGCCAGCAGTGGAGTGGTACGCAGTATTTT	CASSQQWSGTQYF
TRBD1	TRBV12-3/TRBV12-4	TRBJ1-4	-	TGTGCCAGCAGTTTTAGGACAGGGGGCACTAATGAAAAACTGTTTTTT	CASSFRTGGTNEKLFF
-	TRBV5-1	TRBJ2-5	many	TGCGCCAGCAGCTTCGAAGGGGAGACCCAGTACTTC	CASSFEGETQYF
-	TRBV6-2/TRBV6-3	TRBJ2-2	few	TGTGCCAGCAGTTACTTCTCTTCGAACACCGGGGAGCTGTTTTTT	CASSYFSSNTGELFF
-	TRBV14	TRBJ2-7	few	TGTGCCAGCAGCCAAAGGGCACCCTACGAGCAGTACTTC	CASSQRAPYEQYF
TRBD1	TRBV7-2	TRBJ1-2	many	TGTGCCAGCAGCTTAGAACAGGGGCTTGGTGGCTACACCTTC	CASSLEQGLGGYTF
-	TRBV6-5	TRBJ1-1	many	TGTGCCAGCAGCTTCAGGGGACTAGGGAACACTGAAGCTTTCTTT	CASSFRGLGNTEAFF
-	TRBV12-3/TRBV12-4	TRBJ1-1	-	TGTGCCAGCAGTTCCCCAACAGGGAGGCATACTGAAGCTTTCTTT	CASSSPTGRHTEAFF
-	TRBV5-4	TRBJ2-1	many	TGTGCCAGCAGCTTGACGGATGAGCAGTTCTTC	CASSLTDEQFF
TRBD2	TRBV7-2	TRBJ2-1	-	TGTGCCAGCAGCTGGGAACTAGCGCGTCCCCTCTCCTACAATGAGCAGTTCTTC	CASSWELARPLSYNEQFF
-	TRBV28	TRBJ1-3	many	TGTGCCAGCAGTTTATGGGGCGTGAGCTCTGGAAACACCATATATTTT	CASSLWGVSSGNTIYF
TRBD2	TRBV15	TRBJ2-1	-	TGTGCCACCACCCGGGGAGGGTTTTCAAGGAATGAGCAGTTCTTC	CATTRGGFSRNEQFF
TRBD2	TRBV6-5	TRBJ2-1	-	TGTGCCAGCAGCCGTCTAGCGGGGGGGCACAATGAGCAGTTCTTC	CASSRLAGGHNEQFF
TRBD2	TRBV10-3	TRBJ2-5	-	TGTGCCATCAGTGACGCGCGGGGGGTCCAAGAGACCCAGTACTTC	CAISDARGVQETQYF
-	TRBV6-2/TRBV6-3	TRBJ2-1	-	TGTGCCAGCAGTTACTCGACACGGTTGGGAGTCGATGAGCAGTTCTTC	CASSYSTRLGVDEQFF
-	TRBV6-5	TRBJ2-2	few	TGTGCCAGCAGTTCTCAACTGTTTTTT	CASSSQLFF
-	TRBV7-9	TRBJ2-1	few	TGTGCCAGCAGCTCCCATCGTAGTACAGGGAGGGATGAGCAGTTCTTC	CASSSHRSTGRDEQFF
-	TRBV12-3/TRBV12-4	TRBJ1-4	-	TGTGCCAGCAGTTTAGGCAGTATTAGTGAAAAACTGTTTTTT	CASSLGSISEKLFF
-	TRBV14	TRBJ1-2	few	TGTGCCAGCAGCCGGTCGGTCAGCTATGGCTACACCTTC	CASSRSVSYGYTF
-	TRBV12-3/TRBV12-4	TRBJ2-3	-	TGTGCCAGCAGTTCTCGGGGCCTCGCGGATACGCAGTATTTT	CASSSRGLADTQYF
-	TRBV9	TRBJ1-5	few	TGTGCCAGCAGCGAAGGGGGGGGTAGACGGCAGCCCCAGCATTTT	CASSEGGGRRQPQHF
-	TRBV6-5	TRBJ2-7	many	TGTGCCAGCAGTCCTGACACCGGTCGTTTCTCCGAGCAGTACTTC	CASSPDTGRFSEQYF
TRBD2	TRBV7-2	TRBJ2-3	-	TGTGCCAGCAGCAAGCGGACTAGCGGGGGGGAGACAGATACGCAGTATTTT	CASSKRTSGGETDTQYF
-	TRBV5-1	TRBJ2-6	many	TGCGCCAGCAGCTACGATATCCCTGGGGCCAACGTCCTGACTTTC	CASSYDIPGANVLTF
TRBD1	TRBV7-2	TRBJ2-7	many	TGTGCCAGCAGCTTAGAGTCAGGGGGCGGCGAGCAGTACTTC	CASSLESGGGEQYF
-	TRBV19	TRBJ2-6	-	TGTGCCAGTAGTATAAGCTGGGCCAACGTCCTGACTTTC	CASSISWANVLTF
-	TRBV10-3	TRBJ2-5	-	TGTGCCATCAGTGAGTCGGGGTTTGAGACCCAGTACTTC	CAISESGFETQYF
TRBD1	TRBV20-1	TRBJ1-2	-	TGCAGTGCTAGAAAGACAGGGGAATATGGCTACACCTTC	CSARKTGEYGYTF
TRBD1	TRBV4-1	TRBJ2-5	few	TGCGCCAGCAGCCGTACAGGGGGCCCGGAGACCCAGTACTTC	CASSRTGGPETQYF
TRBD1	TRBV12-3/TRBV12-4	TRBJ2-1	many	TGTGCCAGCGCGGGACAGGGGGCGAGCTCCTACAATGAGCAGTTCTTC	CASAGQGASSYNEQFF
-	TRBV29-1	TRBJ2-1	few	TGCAGCGTTGATTTGTGGGACTCCAATGAGCAGTTCTTC	CSVDLWDSNEQFF
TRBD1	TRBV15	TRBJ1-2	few	TGTGCCACCAGCCCGGGGACAGGGGAAGGCTATGGCTACACCTTC	CATSPGTGEGYGYTF
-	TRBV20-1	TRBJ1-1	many	TGCAGTGCTAGAGGTAGTTTGTACACTGAAGCTTTCTTT	CSARGSLYTEAFF
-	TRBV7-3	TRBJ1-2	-	TGTGCCAGCAGCTTAAGGCGGGGGACCAGCTATGGCTACACCTTC	CASSLRRGTSYGYTF
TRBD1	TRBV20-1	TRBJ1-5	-	TGCAGTGCTTTGGACAGGGTGGGTGGTCAGCCCCAGCATTTT	CSALDRVGGQPQHF
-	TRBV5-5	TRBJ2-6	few	TGTGCCAGCACCCCTTCCTCGGGCTCTGGGGCCAACGTCCTGACTTTC	CASTPSSGSGANVLTF
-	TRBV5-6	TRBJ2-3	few	TGTGCCAGGCGGGACCGAACTAGCACAGATACGCAGTATTTT	CARRDRTSTDTQYF
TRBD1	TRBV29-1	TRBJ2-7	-	TGCAGCGTGGGACAGGGGTGGGAGCAGTACTTC	CSVGQGWEQYF